A single sample is the source of the 3 T cell receptor beta chains below, sequenced in a study of cytomegalovirus exposure and HLA in healthy donors. Vbeta (60) and Jbeta (13) primers were used in the PCR. The repertoire was sequenced with immunoSEQ multiplex PCR; TCRdb's copy has only in-frame clones and lacks some. The sample has approximately 170,000 clones, 80% seen once. Sequencing was performed on PBMCs. The source is a male donor in good health and CMV-seronegative.

This clone was seen once. Other DNA sequences in the same sample also yield this CDR3. The genes are TRBV5-1 and TRBJ1-1, with a weak D call TRBD1 (6 bases). V lost 0 bases, J lost 3 bases, and 9 bases lay in between. The CDR3 runs 14 residues. Germline CDR1 SGHRS, CDR2 YFSETQ. The CDR3 region has the DNA TGCGCCAGCAGCTTGGACAGGGTGGACACTGAAGCTTTCTTT. As protein: CASSLDRVDTEAFF.

The chain has TRBV7-9 and TRBJ2-7; tentative D call: TRBD1 (5 bases). Per germline, CDR1 SEHNR and CDR2 FQNEAQ (reference sequence). This CDR3 contains 13 residues. The V and J ends lost 2 bases and 2 bases respectively, with 7 bases between them. The CDR3 loop reads CASSLLDTYEQYF. CDR3 in DNA: TGTGCCAGCAGCTTACTGGACACCTACGAGCAGTACTTC.

The chain links TRBV2 to TRBJ2-1; unclear D gene. The germline V gene encodes CDR1 SNHLY and CDR2 FYNNEI. CDR3 length: 13 amino acids. Trimming pared 2 bases from V and 7 bases from J, leaving 9 bases between. CDR3 in amino acids: CASSEWADNEQFF. CDR3 nucleotide sequence: TGTGCCAGCAGTGAATGGGCCGATAATGAGCAGTTCTTC.